The TCR beta chain described here comes from a study of T-cell memory formation after mild COVID-19. Overall study findings and caveats: Researchers found some responding clones in pre-infection memory, a sign that cross-reactive memory joined. Clonal second-wave expansions that peaked on day 37 had unconfirmed SARS-CoV-2 specificity. Contracting clones from day 15 to 85 had balanced CD4/CD8; later expanders favoured CD4+.

Regarding this clonotype: Its specificity is not known.

Trimming removed 2 bases from V and 6 bases from J; junction bases left unmatched: 8. This CDR3 contains 14 residues. CDR1 and CDR2 (germline): SQVTM, ANQGSEA. One entry per CDR3 protein, called by TCRdb with MiXCR from the 5' RACE reads. This sample yields 450,000 or so distinct CDR3 sequences, of which 20% to 25% are seen a single time; approximately 12% belongs to the top ten. The clonotype comes from an adult woman who had mild COVID-19 (a few samples of this study predate the infection). Cell type and time point are not known. The sequenced sample consisted of PBMCs or a T cell subset sorted from them (not recorded which). The chain uses TRBV29-1 and TRBJ2-7, with 9 positions matching TRBD2. The CDR3 region is CSVELAGPPGEQYF. The CDR3 coding sequence is TGCAGCGTTGAACTAGCGGGACCCCCGGGCGAGCAGTACTTC.